The next 21 T cell receptor beta chains were all read from a single sample in a study of cytomegalovirus exposure and HLA in healthy donors. Primers included in the PCR were 60 Vbeta and 13 Jbeta primers. The protocol was immunoSEQ multiplex PCR, while the TCRdb copy is restricted to in-frame clones and leaves out a portion. Here the sample spans about 200,000 clones, roughly 80% being singletons. The specimen was PBMCs. Every receptor here comes from a young woman in good health and CMV-seronegative.

J is TRBJ1-2 and V is TRBV7-8; maybe TRBD1 (6 bases). CDR3 length: 16 residues. Germline-derived CDR1 and CDR2 are SGHVS and FQNEAQ. V shed 0 bases and J shed 6 bases, with 17 bases lying between them. The chain's CDR3 is CASSLASKGGSNGYTF. The DNA for the CDR3 is TGTGCCAGCAGCTTAGCGTCGAAAGGGGGATCGAATGGCTACACCTTC.

The rearrangement links TRBV28 to TRBJ1-4, with 9 nucleotides matching TRBD1. This CDR3 region has 15 residues. Germline V lookup: CDR1 MDHEN, CDR2 SYDVKM. The J segment lost 8 bases and the V segment lost 5 bases, leaving 9 bases of the junction unmatched. Here the CDR3 reads CASSIGGQGDEKLFF. Here the CDR3 DNA reads TGTGCCAGCAGTATCGGGGGACAGGGAGACGAAAAACTGTTTTTT.

The chain has TRBV28 and TRBJ2-5, with D perhaps TRBD2 (6 bases). Germline V gene sequence: CDR1 MDHEN, CDR2 SYDVKM. The CDR3 sequence is 15 residues long. V was pared by 1 base and J by 4 bases, with 13 bases between. The CDR3 region is CASSLFTSLGETQYF. CDR3 in DNA: TGTGCCAGCAGTTTATTTACTAGCTTGGGAGAGACCCAGTACTTC.

The J gene is TRBJ2-7, the V gene TRBV7-6; a weak D match, TRBD1 (5 bases). V lost 3 bases and J lost 8, with 17 bases in between. Germline loops: CDR1 SGHVS, CDR2 FNYEAQ. CDR3 length: 14 amino acids. Here the CDR3 DNA reads TGTGCCAGCAGCTTGCAGGGCCCCCCTGGGAAGCAGTACGTC. Its protein is CASSLQGPPGKQYV.

This clone was found once. The rearrangement joins TRBV6-1 to TRBJ2-7; TRBD2 aligns across 7 bases. The CDR3 length is 13 residues. The germline gives CDR1 MNHNS, CDR2 SASEGT. The trim removed 6 bases at V and 3 bases at J, leaving 5 bases unmatched. CDR3 sequence (DNA): TGTGCCAGCAGGGCTAGCGGAGACTACGAGCAGTACTTC. Its protein product is CASRASGDYEQYF.

The V gene is TRBV4-1, the J gene TRBJ2-1; D might be TRBD2 (5 bases). CDR1 and CDR2 from the germline V gene are MGHRA and YSYEKL. The CDR3 consists of 16 residues. V lost 3 bases and J lost 0, with 12 bases in between. The CDR3 is CASSHRSGSSYNEQFF. The CDR3 DNA follows: TGCGCCAGCAGCCACCGTTCGGGGAGCTCCTACAATGAGCAGTTCTTC.

This clone showed up just a few times. The CDR3 protein is CASSQGTNTGELFF. In nucleotides, the CDR3 is TGCGCCAGCAGCCAAGGTACAAACACCGGGGAGCTGTTTTTT. The chain carries TRBV4-3 and TRBJ2-2; D call uncertain. With 1 base removed from V and 2 bases from J, the gap between germline ends came to 5 bases. CDR1 is LGHNA and CDR2 is YSLEER in the germline V gene. There are 14 residues in the CDR3.

This clone appeared a single time. The rearrangement links TRBV5-1 to TRBJ2-3; TRBD2 matches at 8 bases. The V gene end was trimmed by 2 bases and the J gene end by 1 base; junction bases not matched to a gene: 6. The CDR3 runs to 16 residues. Germline V gene sequence: CDR1 SGHRS, CDR2 YFSETQ. CDR3 sequence reads: CASSLEPGLGTDTQYF. CDR3 DNA: TGCGCCAGCAGCTTAGAACCGGGACTAGGCACAGATACGCAGTATTTT.

The V and J genes are TRBV18 and TRBJ2-5; 15 nucleotides match TRBD2. The J segment lost 1 base and the V segment lost 3 bases, leaving 0 bases of the junction unmatched. Per the germline V gene, CDR1 is KGHSH and CDR2 is LQKENI. The length of the CDR3 is 16 residues. The CDR3 DNA sequence: TGTGCCAGCTCACCGGGACTAGCGGGGGGCCAAGAGACCCAGTACTTC. Amino acid sequence: CASSPGLAGGQETQYF. Full variable domain (remainder filled in from reference TRBV18 and TRBJ2-5): NAGVMQNPRHLVRRRGQEARLRCSPMKGHSHVYWYRQLPEEGLKFMVYLQKENIIDESGMPKERFSAEFPKEGPSILRIQQVVRGDSAAYFCASSPGLAGGQETQYFGPGTRLLVL.

V usage is TRBV7-7 and J usage is TRBJ2-5, with 11 bases matching TRBD2. Germline V gives CDR1 SSHAT, CDR2 FNYEAQ (reference sequence). This CDR3 has 14 residues. V trimming: 5 bases; J trimming: 4 bases; junction bases outside the gene matches: 3. The CDR3 reads CASSPGTSGETQYF. The CDR3, as DNA: TGTGCCAGCAGCCCCGGGACTAGCGGAGAGACCCAGTACTTC.

V and J are TRBV4-3 and TRBJ2-7, with 11 bases fitting TRBD2. The V segment lost 0 bases and the J segment 12 bases; nucleotides outside the gene matches: 10. CDR3 length equals 15 residues. Germline V gives CDR1 LGHNA, CDR2 YSLEER. Here the CDR3 DNA reads TGCGCCAGCAGCCAAGATTGGATAGCGGGAGGGCCCACGTACTTC. Amino acid sequence: CASSQDWIAGGPTYF.

This clone was counted a few times. The chain employs TRBV6-5 and TRBJ2-3; D ambiguous. The ends were cut back, 4 bases at V and 2 bases at J, with 10 bases in the middle. This CDR3 region has 14 residues. Germline loops: CDR1 MNHEY, CDR2 SVGAGI. This CDR3 is CASSLSENTDTQYF. In DNA, the CDR3 is TGTGCCAGCAGTTTAAGCGAAAACACAGATACGCAGTATTTT.

This clone has a single count. This chain connects TRBV27 to TRBJ1-1; possible D gene TRBD1, 6 bases. Trimming removed 5 bases from V and 3 bases from J, with 16 bases in between. Germline values: CDR1 MNHEY, CDR2 SMNVEV (reference sequence). The CDR3 length is 15 residues. The CDR3 DNA reads TGTGCCAGCAGTACCGGACAGATTCTCTACACTGAAGCTTTCTTT. Amino acid sequence: CASSTGQILYTEAFF.

The chain is built from TRBV10-3 and TRBJ2-7; 8 nucleotides line up with TRBD1. The CDR3 contains 13 residues. CDR1 ENHRY and CDR2 SYGVKD come from the germline V gene. V shed 6 bases, J shed 3 bases, and the junction held 4 bases outside the gene matches. CDR3 protein: CAIREDRVYEQYF. The DNA of the CDR3 is TGTGCCATCAGGGAGGACAGGGTCTACGAGCAGTACTTC.

The chain carries TRBV28 and TRBJ2-3; TRBD1 matches at 7 bases. The CDR3 totals 13 residues. Germline trimming cut 8 bases from V and 1 base from J; bases unmatched to any gene: 3. Looked up from germline, CDR1 is MDHEN and CDR2 is SYDVKM. The CDR3 sequence is CASRTGRTDTQYF. The DNA for the CDR3 is TGTGCCAGCCGGACAGGTCGCACAGATACGCAGTATTTT.

The CDR3 here is CASSYPGQFENTEAFF. The DNA of the CDR3 is TGTGCCAGCAGTTACCCTGGACAGTTCGAAAACACTGAAGCTTTCTTT. This rearrangement joins TRBV6-6 to TRBJ1-1; D might be TRBD1 (6 bases). CDR1 and CDR2 (germline): MNHNY, SVGAGI (reference sequence). Trimming pared 2 bases from V and 2 bases from J, leaving 15 bases between. The CDR3 totals 16 residues.

The chain couples TRBV27 to TRBJ1-5, with 9 bases identical to TRBD1. This CDR3 has 16 residues. The V and J ends lost 0 bases and 5 bases, in that order; junction bases with no gene match: 5. The germline gives CDR1 MNHEY, CDR2 SMNVEV (reference sequence). The CDR3 nucleotides read TGTGCCAGCAGTTTATCGGGACAGGGAGGAGATCAGCCCCAGCATTTT. Amino acid sequence: CASSLSGQGGDQPQHF.

The rearrangement joins TRBV28 to TRBJ1-1; 9 nucleotides match TRBD1. The germline gives CDR1 MDHEN, CDR2 SYDVKM. This CDR3 has 14 amino acids. The V gene end was trimmed by 6 bases and the J gene end by 4 bases; junction bases not matched to a gene: 6. CDR3 residues: CASSITGGFTEAFF. CDR3 coding DNA: TGTGCCAGCAGCATTACAGGGGGCTTCACTGAAGCTTTCTTT.

Worth noting for this clone: Other DNA sequences of this sample code for an identical CDR3. V gene TRBV5-6 combines with J gene TRBJ2-7; 9 bases are shared with TRBD2. This CDR3 spans 15 amino acids. The J segment lost 3 bases and the V segment lost 7 bases, leaving 11 bases of the junction unmatched. The germline V gene encodes CDR1 SGHDT and CDR2 YYEEEE. CDR3 sequence (DNA): TGTGCCAGCTGCAAGAGGACTAGCGACCGCTACGAGCAGTACTTC. Translated, it gives CASCKRTSDRYEQYF.

The rearrangement joins TRBV6-5 to TRBJ1-5; no definite D call. V was cut by 2 bases and J by 8 bases, with 10 bases left in between. In germline, CDR1 is MNHEY, CDR2 SVGAGI. The CDR3 has 13 amino acids. The CDR3 here is CASSYRGFEPQHF. The CDR3 DNA reads TGTGCCAGCAGTTACAGAGGTTTCGAGCCCCAGCATTTT.

The DNA for the CDR3 is TGCGCCAGCAGCCAAGAAAGAGAGGGGGCAGTTAAAAACATTCAGTACTTC. It codes for CASSQEREGAVKNIQYF. The chain links TRBV4-3 to TRBJ2-4; 7 bases agree with TRBD1. CDR1 LGHNA and CDR2 YSLEER come from the germline V gene. This CDR3 is 17 amino acids long. J was trimmed by 4 bases and V by 0 bases; bases with no gene match: 9.